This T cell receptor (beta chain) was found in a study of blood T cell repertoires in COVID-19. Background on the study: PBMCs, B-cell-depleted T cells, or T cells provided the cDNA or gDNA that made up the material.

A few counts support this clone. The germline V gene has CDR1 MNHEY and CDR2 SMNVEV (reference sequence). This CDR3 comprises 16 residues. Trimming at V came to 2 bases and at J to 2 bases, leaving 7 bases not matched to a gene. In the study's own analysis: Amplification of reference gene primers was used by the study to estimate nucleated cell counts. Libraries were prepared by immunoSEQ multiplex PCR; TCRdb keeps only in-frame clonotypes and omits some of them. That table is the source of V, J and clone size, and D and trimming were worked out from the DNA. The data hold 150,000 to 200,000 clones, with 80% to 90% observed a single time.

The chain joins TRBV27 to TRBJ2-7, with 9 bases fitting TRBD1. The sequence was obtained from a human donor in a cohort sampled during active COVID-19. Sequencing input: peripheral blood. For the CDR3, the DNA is TGTGCCAGCAGTTTAACCGGGACAGGGATTCCCTACGAGCAGTACTTC. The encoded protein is CASSLTGTGIPYEQYF.